This T cell receptor beta chain stems from a study of shared clonotypes between healthy human individuals. Overall study findings and caveats: Between several donors, naive CD4 clonotypes were shared at a level of around 5.2%.

TCRdb keeps only in-frame clones here, not all; method: immunoSEQ multiplex PCR. Of about 2.4 million clones in the sample, 85% to 95% were seen once. In this sample, this clone turned up once. Its cognate antigen is unknown. The clonotype originates from a man between 18 and 29 years old in good health. Sequenced: naive CD4+ T cells sorted from blood. Noted subset: CD45RA+ positively selected.

CDR3 region: CASSLGPSGRAETQYF. CDR3 in DNA: TGCGCCAGCAGCTTGGGTCCTAGCGGGAGGGCCGAGACCCAGTACTTC. The V gene is TRBV5-1, the J gene TRBJ2-5; TRBD2 matches at 12 bases. The CDR3 is 16 residues long. V was pared by 0 bases and J by 5 bases, with 5 bases of the junction left unmatched. CDR1 and CDR2 (germline): SGHRS, YFSETQ.